This T cell receptor (beta chain) came from a study of T cells in Graves' hyperthyroidism and ophthalmopathy. For this clonotype: No antigen is known for it.

Germline loops: CDR1 MDHEN, CDR2 SYDVKM. Trimming cost V 4 bases and J 1 base; bases outside gene matches: 6. The CDR3 runs to 16 residues. TCR beta CDR3 regions were amplified from RNA transcripts. HTBI primers were used for first-round RT-PCR of the TCR CDR3. A single record per CDR3 protein comes from TCRdb applying MiXCR to the multiplex PCR reads. Of 90,000 to 120,000 distinct CDR3 sequences listed, approximately 15% are singletons. Overall study results and limits: Most expanded thyroid clonotypes above 0.001 also appeared in blood.

Specimen: blood. The sequence was collected from a woman between 45 and 65 years old with Graves' hyperthyroidism. The chain combines TRBV28 with TRBJ2-3; TRBD2 agrees at 9 bases. The CDR3, as DNA: TGTGCCAGCAGTTCAATAGCGGGAGTTGGCACAGATACGCAGTATTTT. Translated: CASSSIAGVGTDTQYF. Drawing the rest from reference TRBV28 and TRBJ2-3, the complete variable domain is DVKVTQSSRYLVKRTGEKVFLECVQDMDHENMFWYRQDPGLGLRLIYFSYDVKMKEKGDIPEGYSVSREKKERFSLILESASTNQTSMYLCASSSIAGVGTDTQYFGPGTRLTVL.